Sequencing of this T cell receptor beta chain was carried out in a study of siplizumab effects on memory and regulatory T cells. For this clone: Its antigen is still unknown.

Whole-study findings and limits: Proliferating siplizumab-culture Treg suppressive function went unconfirmed. Alloreactive sequences whose origin lay in unstimulated CD4+ memory cells were significantly reduced by siplizumab.

Data came from immunoSEQ multiplex PCR; TCRdb stores just in-frame clones and leaves some out. The sample carries 50,000 or so clones, around 97% recorded once. The CDR3 loop spans 17 amino acids. This rearrangement joins TRBV21-1 to TRBJ1-1. TRBV21-1 is a documented pseudogene. The clonotype comes from a human donor in good health. Sequences were obtained from naive CD4+ T cells sorted from blood. CDR3 loop: CASSEVREGEDGTEAFF. CDR3 coding DNA: TGTGCCAGCAGCGAGGTCCGGGAGGGGGAAGATGGCACTGAAGCTTTCTTT.